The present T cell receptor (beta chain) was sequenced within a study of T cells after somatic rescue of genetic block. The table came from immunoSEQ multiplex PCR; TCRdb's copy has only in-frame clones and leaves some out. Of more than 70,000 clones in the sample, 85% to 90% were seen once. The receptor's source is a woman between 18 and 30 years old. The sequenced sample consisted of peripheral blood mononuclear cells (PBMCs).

The CDR3 protein is CASSMYRDRKNIQYF. In nucleotides, the CDR3 is TGTGCCAGTAGTATGTACCGGGACAGAAAAAACATTCAGTACTTC. V and J are TRBV19 and TRBJ2-4; 7 bases align to TRBD1. Germline CDR1 reads LNHDA; CDR2 reads SQIVND (reference sequence). The CDR3 has 15 residues. Losses at the gene ends were 3 bases for V and 4 bases for J; bases not matched to a gene: 6.